This entry lists 4 T cell receptor beta chains sequenced from one sample in a study of patients and donors after allogeneic stem cell transplantation. In TCRdb, the RT-PCR reads were re-called with MiXCR into one record per CDR3 protein. The sample has approximately 200,000 distinct CDR3 sequences, roughly two fifths seen once. Source material: blood, either unsorted or a sorted T cell fraction (not recorded which). The receptors come from a human donor who was either an allogeneic HSCT recipient or a stem cell or donor lymphocyte infusion donor (not recorded which). It is not recorded whose cells these are; they may come from a transplant donor.

The chain uses TRBV12-3 or TRBV12-4 and TRBJ1-1, with a weak D call TRBD1 (5 bases). Trimming pared 3 bases from V and 4 bases from J, leaving 6 bases between. The CDR3 extends over 12 amino acids. The CDR3 reads CASSFRVTEAFF. CDR3 sequence (DNA): TGTGCCAGCAGTTTCAGGGTCACTGAAGCTTTCTTT.

This chain joins TRBV4-1 and TRBJ2-3; D tentatively fits TRBD1 or TRBD2 (5 bases each). The V and J ends lost 1 base and 0 bases respectively, with 11 bases between them. The CDR3 is 16 residues long. Germline-derived CDR1 and CDR2 are MGHRA and YSYEKL. CDR3 sequence (DNA): TGCGCCAGCAGCCAAGCCGGGGCCTTTAGCACAGATACGCAGTATTTT. Amino acid sequence: CASSQAGAFSTDTQYF.

The chain recombines TRBV15 with TRBJ1-3; D remains ambiguous. V shed 0 bases and J shed 0 bases, with 9 bases lying between them. The CDR3 covers 16 residues. The germline gives CDR1 LNHNV, CDR2 YYDKDF (reference sequence). The CDR3 is CATSRDLGSSGNTIYF. The DNA for the CDR3 is TGTGCCACCAGCAGAGATTTGGGGAGCTCTGGAAACACCATATATTTT. Full variable domain (rest looked up from reference TRBV15 and TRBJ1-3): DAMVIQNPRYQVTQFGKPVTLSCSQTLNHNVMYWYQQKSSQAPKLLFHYYDKDFNNEADTPDNFQSRRPNTSFCFLDIRSPGLGDTAMYLCATSRDLGSSGNTIYFGEGSWLTVV.

The chain uses TRBV5-1 and TRBJ2-1; 13 bases are a match to TRBD2. The CDR3 extends over 15 amino acids. Germline trimming cut 3 bases from V and 13 bases from J; bases unmatched to any gene: 10. Germline V gene sequence: CDR1 SGHRS, CDR2 YFSETQ. The CDR3 DNA reads TGCGCCAGCAGCTGGACTAGCGGGAGTAAGGATAACCAGTTCTTC. It codes for CASSWTSGSKDNQFF.